Presented here are 18 T cell receptor beta chains from one specimen sequenced in a study of shared clonotypes between healthy human individuals. Produced via immunoSEQ multiplex PCR; TCRdb's table is partial and in-frame only. The sample has 1,100,000 or so clones, around 78% seen once; the top ten hold around 0.47%. Sequencing was performed on memory CD4+ T cells from PBMCs. Described subset: CD45RA-negative fraction. Receptor source: a man between 18 and 35 years old in good health. Some clones in this sample may be carry-over from other donors' samples.

The genes are TRBV5-1 and TRBJ2-7, with D possibly being TRBD2 (6 bases). This CDR3 is 14 amino acids long. Trimming took 0 bases from V and 2 from J, leaving 9 bases between them. Germline CDR1 and CDR2: SGHRS and YFSETQ. The CDR3 DNA is TGCGCCAGCAGCTTGGATCCTAGCGCCTACGAGCAGTACTTC. Translation: CASSLDPSAYEQYF.

Concerning this clone itself: This could be a read error, since a much larger clone is one nucleotide away. V gene TRBV15 combines with J gene TRBJ1-4; D remains ambiguous. The CDR3 is made up of 13 amino acids. Looked up from germline, CDR1 is LNHNV and CDR2 is YYDKDF (reference sequence). The CDR3 DNA follows: TGTGCCACCAGCAGAGACGGTAATGGAAAACTGTTTTTT. Protein sequence: CATSRDGNGKLFF.

This rearrangement joins TRBV2 to TRBJ2-7; perhaps TRBD2 as D (5 bases). Germline values: CDR1 SNHLY, CDR2 FYNNEI. The CDR3 sequence is 14 residues long. The V end was cut by 4 bases, the J end by 3 bases, with 13 bases between. The CDR3 DNA follows: TGTGCCAGCAGTGGTGGGAGAGGAGGCTACGAGCAGTACTTC. Protein sequence: CASSGGRGGYEQYF.

This chain joins TRBV5-4 and TRBJ2-3, with no clear D. Germline values: CDR1 SGHNT, CDR2 YYREEE (reference sequence). The V end was cut by 7 bases, the J end by 0 bases, with 12 bases between. This CDR3 spans 14 amino acids. The CDR3 DNA is TGTGCCAGCGCGGACGCCTCTAGCACAGATACGCAGTATTTT. It specifies CASADASSTDTQYF.

This clone appeared a few times. The J gene is TRBJ1-1, the V gene TRBV7-2; no clear D. Looked up from germline, CDR1 is SGHTA and CDR2 is FQGNSA. The CDR3 has 13 residues. V was cut by 1 base and J by 6 bases, with 9 bases left in between. CDR3 sequence: CASSLVGRSEAFF. In DNA form, the CDR3 reads TGTGCCAGCAGCTTAGTTGGCCGCTCTGAAGCTTTCTTT.

V is TRBV5-4 and J is TRBJ2-1; D is possibly TRBD1 or TRBD2 (5 bases each). The CDR3 sequence is 17 residues long. The germline V and J ends were trimmed by 0 bases and 6 bases, with 19 bases remaining between them. The germline CDR1 and CDR2 sequences are SGHNT and YYREEE (reference sequence). In DNA, the CDR3 is TGTGCCAGCAGCTTGGGTTCTGGGCCCCAGAGGGGCAATGAGCAGTTCTTC. Protein: CASSLGSGPQRGNEQFF. The full variable domain, rest sourced from reference TRBV5-4 and TRBJ2-1, is ETGVTQSPTHLIKTRGQQVTLRCSSQSGHNTVSWYQQALGQGPQFIFQYYREEENGRGNFPPRFSGLQFPNYSSELNVNALELDDSALYLCASSLGSGPQRGNEQFFGPGTRLTVL.

The rearrangement links TRBV30 to TRBJ1-4; D possibly corresponds to TRBD1 (5 bases). V was shortened by 5 bases and J by 0 bases, with 10 bases between the two germline ends. The CDR3 extends over 14 amino acids. The germline V gene encodes CDR1 GTSNPN and CDR2 SVGIG (reference sequence). In DNA form, the CDR3 reads TGTGCCTGGGGGGGACCTACAACTAATGAAAAACTGTTTTTT. It codes for CAWGGPTTNEKLFF.

In its sample, this clone was seen a few times. The chain recombines TRBV30 with TRBJ1-6; D remains ambiguous. The CDR3 runs 14 residues. V lost 3 bases, J lost 6 bases, and 12 bases lay in between. The germline V gene encodes CDR1 GTSNPN and CDR2 SVGIG (reference sequence). CDR3 protein: CAWRRNKSNSPLHF. The CDR3 nucleotides are TGTGCCTGGAGGAGGAACAAATCTAATTCACCCCTCCACTTT. Combining the CDR3 with reference TRBV30 and TRBJ1-6 gives the whole variable domain SQTIHQWPATLVQPVGSPLSLECTVEGTSNPNLYWYRQAAGRGLQLLFYSVGIGQISSEVPQNLSASRPQDRQFILSSKKLLLSDSGFYLCAWRRNKSNSPLHFGNGTRLTVT.

This clone was seen many times. The chain is built from TRBV15 and TRBJ1-4; 9 nucleotides line up with TRBD1. Germline V gene lookup returns CDR1 LNHNV and CDR2 YYDKDF (reference sequence). The CDR3 spans 14 residues. The J segment lost 8 bases and the V segment lost 5 bases, leaving 6 bases of the junction unmatched. CDR3 residues: CATSGGQGGEKLFF. The CDR3 DNA reads as TGTGCCACCAGCGGGGGACAGGGAGGCGAAAAACTGTTTTTT.

The chain is built from TRBV7-9 and TRBJ2-5; 11 positions match TRBD1. V shed 5 bases and J 5 bases; nucleotides not matched to a gene: 10. The CDR3 runs 16 residues. Germline CDR1 reads SEHNR; CDR2 reads FQNEAQ (reference sequence). CDR3 coding DNA: TGTGCCAGCAGCATGAGACCCGGGACAGGGGGGGAGACCCAGTACTTC. The encoded protein is CASSMRPGTGGETQYF. Using reference TRBV7-9 and TRBJ2-5 for the parts outside the CDR3, the full variable domain is DTGVSQNPRHKITKRGQNVTFRCDPISEHNRLYWYRQTLGQGPEFLTYFQNEAQLEKSRLLSDRFSAERPKGSFSTLEIQRTEQGDSAMYLCASSMRPGTGGETQYFGPGTRLLVL.

This rearrangement joins TRBV11-2 to TRBJ1-2, with D perhaps TRBD1 (5 bases). The CDR3 loop spans 14 amino acids. CDR1 and CDR2 from the germline V gene are SGHAT and FQNNGV. V was trimmed by 5 bases and J by 4 bases, leaving 14 bases between them. CDR3 sequence reads: CASSLNFDSYGYTF. CDR3 DNA sequence: TGTGCCAGCAGCCTCAACTTCGACAGCTATGGCTACACCTTC.

The V and J genes are TRBV10-3 and TRBJ1-2, with TRBD1 matching over 7 bases. With 0 bases clipped from V and 8 bases from J, the junction kept 9 bases outside the gene matches. CDR3 length: 15 residues. Germline CDR1 and CDR2: ENHRY and SYGVKD. As DNA, the CDR3 is TGTGCCATCAGTGAGTCGAGGGGGCAATGGATCGGCTACACCTTC. It translates to CAISESRGQWIGYTF.

The J gene is TRBJ1-1, the V gene TRBV10-2; unclear D gene. The CDR3 runs 11 residues. The V gene's germline CDR1 is WSHSY and CDR2 SAAADI. The V end was cut by 7 bases, the J end by 7 bases, with 10 bases between. This chain's CDR3 is CASTIGNEAFF. The CDR3 region has the DNA TGCGCCAGCACAATTGGGAATGAAGCTTTCTTT.

This clone was observed a few times. The V call is TRBV7-9, the J call TRBJ2-7; the D is unclear. The ends were cut back, 4 bases at V and 5 bases at J, with 9 bases in the middle. Germline CDR1 is SEHNR and CDR2 is FQNEAQ (reference sequence). The CDR3 runs 12 residues. CDR3 bases: TGTGCCAGCAGCTACTCATGGAACGAGCAGTACTTC. Residues: CASSYSWNEQYF. Looking up the rest from reference TRBV7-9 and TRBJ2-7 gives the full variable domain: DTGVSQNPRHKITKRGQNVTFRCDPISEHNRLYWYRQTLGQGPEFLTYFQNEAQLEKSRLLSDRFSAERPKGSFSTLEIQRTEQGDSAMYLCASSYSWNEQYFGPGTRLTVT.

The V call is TRBV10-3, the J call TRBJ2-1, with 13 bases lining up with TRBD2. CDR1 is ENHRY, CDR2 SYGVKD, per germline. The CDR3 totals 15 residues. With 6 bases clipped from V and 9 bases from J, the junction kept 8 bases outside the gene matches. In DNA form, the CDR3 reads TGTGCCATCAGACCGACTAGCGGGAGGTCGGTTGAGCAGTTCTTC. It codes for CAIRPTSGRSVEQFF.

The CDR3 reads CASSIRTGITNRKPQHF. The CDR3 nucleotides read TGTGCCAGCAGCATTCGGACAGGGATTACTAATCGGAAGCCCCAGCATTTT. The gene calls are TRBV7-8 and TRBJ1-5; 8 nucleotides agree with TRBD1. This CDR3 has 17 residues. CDR1 and CDR2 (germline): SGHVS, FQNEAQ. V trimming: 5 bases; J trimming: 8 bases; junction bases outside the gene matches: 17.

This sequence joins TRBV4-2 and TRBJ2-7, with D possibly TRBD2 on 5 matching bases. The CDR3 has 16 residues. Trimming took 2 bases from V and 2 from J, leaving 16 bases between them. The germline V gene encodes CDR1 LGHNA and CDR2 YNFKEQ. DNA for the CDR3: TGTGCCAGCAGCCAAATCGGGGTTGGGGTTGCCTACGAGCAGTACTTC. This sequence encodes CASSQIGVGVAYEQYF.

A word on this clone: The sample carries other DNA sequences with the same CDR3. The genes are TRBV6-5 and TRBJ2-7, with a tentative D call TRBD1 (6 bases). The CDR3 sequence is 15 residues long. CDR1 MNHEY and CDR2 SVGAGI come from the germline V gene. V was cut by 5 bases and J by 7 bases, with 21 bases left in between. The CDR3 bases are TGTGCCAGCAGTCCTCACGACAGGTACCTACGGGAGCAGTACTTC. This codes for CASSPHDRYLREQYF.